The entry below gives a single TCR beta chain sequence along with its context. The CDR3 covers 13 residues. V trimming: 7 bases; J trimming: 2 bases; junction bases outside the gene matches: 1. Per the germline V gene, CDR1 is SGHVS and CDR2 is FNYEAQ. The source of the sample is a study of CD8 T cells in Susac syndrome. Reverse transcription used roughly 0.45 to 1 ug RNA and random hexamers. Each CDR3 protein gets one entry after TCRdb re-called the immunoSEQ multiplex PCR reads with MiXCR. The sample includes around 110,000 distinct CDR3 sequences, around 96% of them seen just once. TCR beta from blood CD8+ and CD4+ T cells was sequenced.

This clonotype originated in a human donor with Susac syndrome. The sample taken for sequencing was CD4+ T cells from PBMCs. This chain connects TRBV7-6 to TRBJ1-4, with TRBD1 matching over 7 bases. The DNA for the CDR3 is TGTGCCAGCACAGGGGGGACTAATGAAAAACTGTTTTTT. Translated, it gives CASTGGTNEKLFF.